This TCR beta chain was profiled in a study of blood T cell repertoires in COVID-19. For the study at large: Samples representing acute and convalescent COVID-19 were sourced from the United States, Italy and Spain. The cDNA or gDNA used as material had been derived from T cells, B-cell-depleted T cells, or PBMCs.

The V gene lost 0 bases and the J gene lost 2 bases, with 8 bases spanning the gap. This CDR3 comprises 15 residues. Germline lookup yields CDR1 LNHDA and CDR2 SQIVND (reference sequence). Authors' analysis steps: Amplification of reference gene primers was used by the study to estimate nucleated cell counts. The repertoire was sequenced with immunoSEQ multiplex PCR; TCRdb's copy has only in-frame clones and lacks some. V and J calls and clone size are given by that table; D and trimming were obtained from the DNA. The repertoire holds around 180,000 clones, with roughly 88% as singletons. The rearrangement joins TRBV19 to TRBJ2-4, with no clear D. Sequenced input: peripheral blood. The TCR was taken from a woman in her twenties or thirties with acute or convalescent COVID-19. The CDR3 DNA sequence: TGTGCCAGTAGTATAGAGGGCTATACCAAAAACATTCAGTACTTC. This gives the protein CASSIEGYTKNIQYF.